The clone carrying this T cell receptor (beta chain) was seen just once. Its cognate antigen is unknown. The sample belongs to a study of long-term antiretroviral therapy in people with HIV. Findings of the study overall: The study found that diversity rose after ART but stayed below transplant donor controls.

With survey level as its setting, the immunoSEQ assay was v3.0. Only in-frame clones appear in the TCRdb table, and some are missing; sequencing was by immunoSEQ multiplex PCR. Among fewer than 20,000 clones listed, roughly four fifths were seen once. The content of samples before DNA extraction was about 0.9-11 million cryopreserved PBMC. V lost 6 bases, J lost 10 bases, and 13 bases lay in between. This CDR3 contains 12 residues. In germline, CDR1 is SGHTA, CDR2 FQGNSA. Sequenced here: unsorted PBMCs, sampled 0.3 years before starting antiretroviral therapy. The clonotype comes from a man aged 45-65 years with HIV. The chain uses TRBV7-2 and TRBJ2-1, with D tentatively TRBD2 (6 bases). Here the CDR3 DNA reads TGTGCCAGCAGTTCGTTCCGGGGGGAGCAGTTCTTC. Protein sequence: CASSSFRGEQFF.